This TCR beta chain was documented in a study of OX40 agonist ivuxolimab in advanced cancers. The overall study: Patients in dose escalation had liver, melanoma, kidney or head and neck cancers. General observations from the study: Expanded peripheral T cell antigen specificity was not determined. CD4+ T cells averaged fewer expanded clones than CD8+ T cells.

Concerning this clone itself: Its antigen is unidentified.

The method was immunoSEQ multiplex PCR; TCRdb's version includes in-frame clones alone and lacks a portion of them. The sample holds around 100,000 clones, 90% seen once. The sequenced sample was CD4+ or CD8+ T cells sorted from blood, obtained in a trial of the OX40 agonist ivuxolimab. The TCR comes from an adult with an advanced solid tumor such as melanoma, head and neck, liver or kidney cancer.

CDR3 DNA: TGTGCCAGCAGCTTGGGGAAGAACACTGAAGCTTTCTTT. It translates to CASSLGKNTEAFF. This rearrangement joins TRBV5-6 to TRBJ1-1, with unresolved D. V was pared by 0 bases and J by 1 base, with 4 bases between. Germline V lookup: CDR1 SGHDT, CDR2 YYEEEE. The CDR3 is 13 residues long.